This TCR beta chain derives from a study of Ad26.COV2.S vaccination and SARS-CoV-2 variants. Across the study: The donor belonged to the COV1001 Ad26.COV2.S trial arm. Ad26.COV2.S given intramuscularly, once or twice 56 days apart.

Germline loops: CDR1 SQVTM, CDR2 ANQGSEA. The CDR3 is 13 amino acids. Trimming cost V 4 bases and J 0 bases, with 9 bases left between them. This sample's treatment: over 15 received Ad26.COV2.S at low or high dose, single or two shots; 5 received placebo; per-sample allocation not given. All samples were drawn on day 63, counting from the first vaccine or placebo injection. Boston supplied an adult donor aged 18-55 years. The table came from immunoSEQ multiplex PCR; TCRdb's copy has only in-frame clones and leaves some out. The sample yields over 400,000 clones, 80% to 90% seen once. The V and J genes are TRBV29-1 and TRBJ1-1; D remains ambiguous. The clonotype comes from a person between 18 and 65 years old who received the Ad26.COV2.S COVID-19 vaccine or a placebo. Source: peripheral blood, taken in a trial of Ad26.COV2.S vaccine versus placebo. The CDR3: CSVGWGLNTEAFF. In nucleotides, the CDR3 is TGCAGCGTTGGTTGGGGATTGAACACTGAAGCTTTCTTT.